The 21 T cell receptor beta chains presented below share a single source sample, sequenced in a study of blood T cell repertoires in COVID-19. The protocol was immunoSEQ multiplex PCR, while the TCRdb copy is restricted to in-frame clones and leaves out a portion. Of about 270,000 clones in the sample, 80% to 90% are singletons; the top ten hold approximately 4%. Material: PBMCs or T cells enriched from blood (not recorded which). These TCRs come from a woman in her 30s with acute COVID-19.

The CDR3: CASSLGGELETQYF. The DNA of the CDR3 is TGTGCCAGCAGTTTAGGAGGGGAATTGGAGACCCAGTACTTC. The J gene is TRBJ2-5, the V gene TRBV28, with D possibly being TRBD2 (6 bases). CDR3 length: 14 amino acids. Germline CDR1 MDHEN, CDR2 SYDVKM. Trimming took off 2 bases at V and 5 bases at J, with 12 bases between the two ends.

This chain links TRBV2 with TRBJ2-1, with TRBD1 as a possible D gene (6 bases). Trimming removed 8 bases at V and 2 bases at J, with 13 bases between. Per the germline V gene, CDR1 is SNHLY and CDR2 is FYNNEI. This CDR3 is built from 14 residues. The CDR3 DNA reads TGTGCCAGCCTGAGCAGGGGCGCCTACAATGAGCAGTTCTTC. Translated, it gives CASLSRGAYNEQFF.

The chain is built from TRBV4-3 and TRBJ2-1; D gene ambiguous. The germline CDR1 and CDR2 sequences are LGHNA and YSLEER. This CDR3 has 15 amino acids. V dropped 0 bases and J dropped 4 bases, with 10 bases sitting between them. The CDR3 sequence is CASSQETRLYNEQFF. As DNA, the CDR3 is TGCGCCAGCAGCCAAGAAACGCGGTTATACAATGAGCAGTTCTTC.

This clone was counted once. The rearrangement joins TRBV19 to TRBJ2-1; 9 bases are a match to TRBD1. After removal of 2 bases from V and 7 bases from J, the junction contained 6 bases not matched to a gene. CDR1 and CDR2 (germline): LNHDA, SQIVND (reference sequence). The CDR3 totals 15 residues. Here the CDR3 reads CASSISGTGSNEQFF. In nucleotides, the CDR3 is TGTGCCAGTAGTATATCGGGGACAGGGTCAAATGAGCAGTTCTTC.

This sequence joins TRBV28 and TRBJ2-7, with TRBD1 matching 7 bases. Germline CDR1 is MDHEN and CDR2 is SYDVKM. CDR3 length equals 14 residues. After removal of 3 bases from V and 0 bases from J, the junction contained 2 bases not matched to a gene. The CDR3 DNA reads TGTGCCAGCAGTTTCGCAGGGGGCTCCTACGAGCAGTACTTC. Translated: CASSFAGGSYEQYF.

The CDR3 is CASSLLPQGSNEKLFF. The CDR3 DNA follows: TGCGCCAGCAGCTTGCTCCCCCAGGGGTCTAATGAAAAACTGTTTTTT. The rearrangement links TRBV5-1 to TRBJ1-4; possible D gene TRBD1, 6 bases. CDR3 length equals 16 residues. CDR1 and CDR2 from the germline V gene are SGHRS and YFSETQ. With 1 base removed from V and 3 bases from J, the gap between germline ends came to 13 bases.

The rearrangement joins TRBV18 to TRBJ2-7; TRBD2 matches 10 bases. Germline CDR1 is KGHSH and CDR2 is LQKENI. J lost 0 bases, V lost 3 bases, and 14 bases had no gene match. There are 19 residues in the CDR3. DNA for the CDR3: TGTGCCAGCTCACCCTCGTTGACTAGCGGGTTGCATAGCTCCTACGAGCAGTACTTC. Amino acid sequence: CASSPSLTSGLHSSYEQYF. Full variable domain (outside the CDR3, taken from reference TRBV18 and TRBJ2-7): NAGVMQNPRHLVRRRGQEARLRCSPMKGHSHVYWYRQLPEEGLKFMVYLQKENIIDESGMPKERFSAEFPKEGPSILRIQQVVRGDSAAYFCASSPSLTSGLHSSYEQYFGPGTRLTVT.

This rearrangement joins TRBV28 to TRBJ1-1; no clear D gene. The CDR3 sequence is 16 residues long. Trimming removed 5 bases from V and 0 bases from J, with 16 bases in between. CDR1 MDHEN and CDR2 SYDVKM come from the germline V gene. Here the CDR3 reads CASSPFGRGLNTEAFF. The CDR3 nucleotides read TGTGCCAGCAGTCCTTTCGGGAGAGGACTGAACACTGAAGCTTTCTTT.

The V call is TRBV10-3, the J call TRBJ2-5; 8 bases line up with TRBD2. This CDR3 region has 13 residues. Germline V gene lookup returns CDR1 ENHRY and CDR2 SYGVKD. J lost 5 bases, V lost 3 bases, and 2 bases had no gene match. CDR3 nucleotides: TGTGCCATCAGTGACGGGACTAGGGAGACCCAGTACTTC. It encodes CAISDGTRETQYF.

V is TRBV7-9 and J is TRBJ2-6, with a tentative D call TRBD2 (5 bases). V lost 11 bases and J lost 0, with 8 bases in between. Germline loops: CDR1 SEHNR, CDR2 FQNEAQ (reference sequence). The CDR3 loop spans 13 amino acids. The CDR3 DNA reads TGTGCCCCCGGGGTCTCTGGGGCCAACGTCCTGACTTTC. Its protein is CAPGVSGANVLTF.

V usage is TRBV27 and J usage is TRBJ2-7; D might be TRBD2 (6 bases). This CDR3 is built from 14 residues. Germline loops: CDR1 MNHEY, CDR2 SMNVEV (reference sequence). V was pared by 3 bases and J by 6 bases, with 15 bases between. The CDR3 reads CASSFLGTSLEQYF. The CDR3 nucleotides read TGTGCCAGCAGTTTTCTAGGGACTTCCCTCGAGCAGTACTTC.

The CDR3 DNA reads as TGTGCCAGCAGCTTTTTCGGGGGGACTAATGAAAAACTGTTTTTT. This translates into CASSFFGGTNEKLFF. The genes are TRBV13 and TRBJ1-4, with D perhaps TRBD1 (5 bases). The CDR3 contains 15 residues. The V end lost 3 bases, the J end lost 2 bases, and 10 bases lay between the germline ends. Germline CDR1 is PRHDT and CDR2 is FYEKMQ (reference sequence).

The gene calls are TRBV7-3 and TRBJ1-5, with 8 positions matching TRBD1. CDR3 length equals 14 residues. Germline V gene sequence: CDR1 SGHTA, CDR2 FQGTGA. The V gene end was trimmed by 5 bases and the J gene end by 6 bases; junction bases not matched to a gene: 6. Written as DNA, the CDR3 is TGTGCCAGCAGCCCAGGGGGCGGTTCTCAGCCCCAGCATTTT. It is translated as CASSPGGGSQPQHF.

The gene calls are TRBV18 and TRBJ1-6, with 7 bases aligning to TRBD1. V was pared by 2 bases and J by 9 bases, with 7 bases of the junction left unmatched. Per the germline V gene, CDR1 is KGHSH and CDR2 is LQKENI. The CDR3 has 15 residues. DNA for the CDR3: TGTGCCAGCTCACCAGCAGGGGGGATCGCTTCACCCCTCCACTTT. It specifies CASSPAGGIASPLHF.

The chain carries TRBV28 and TRBJ1-2; 10 bases match TRBD1. V lost 5 bases, J lost 0 bases, and 6 bases stayed unmatched. The germline gives CDR1 MDHEN, CDR2 SYDVKM. The CDR3 has 16 residues. This CDR3 reads CASSMTGGEPNYGYTF. In DNA form, the CDR3 reads TGTGCCAGCAGTATGACAGGGGGCGAACCTAACTATGGCTACACCTTC.

The chain joins TRBV10-3 to TRBJ2-7, with D possibly TRBD1 on 8 matching bases. The CDR3 spans 13 residues. Germline-derived CDR1 and CDR2 are ENHRY and SYGVKD. Trimming pared 11 bases from V and 0 bases from J, leaving 14 bases between. DNA for the CDR3: TGTGCCTACAGGGGGGGGGACTCCTACGAGCAGTACTTC. As protein: CAYRGGDSYEQYF.

The chain combines TRBV5-3 with TRBJ1-1; 8 bases fit TRBD1. TRBV5-3 is identified as an open reading frame with a role that is uncertain. The CDR3 spans 21 residues. After removal of 1 base from V and 5 bases from J, the junction contained 25 bases not matched to a gene. CDR3 in DNA: TGTGCCAGAAGCTTGAAAGATGACAGGGGCGCGGGCGAGTGTCGAGGGACTGAAGCTTTCTTT. Its protein product is CARSLKDDRGAGECRGTEAFF.

This clone appeared a few times. J is TRBJ2-7 and V is TRBV12-3 or TRBV12-4; D gene uncertain. This CDR3 contains 13 residues. Trimming removed 3 bases from V and 2 bases from J, with 8 bases in between. CDR3 sequence reads: CASSFPATYEQYF. Here the CDR3 DNA reads TGTGCCAGCAGTTTTCCAGCGACCTACGAGCAGTACTTC.

In regard to this clone: Within the sample, other DNA sequences also encode this same CDR3. The gene calls are TRBV18 and TRBJ1-5; 8 nucleotides line up with TRBD1. Looked up from germline, CDR1 is KGHSH and CDR2 is LQKENI. V shed 6 bases, J shed 5 bases, and the junction held 3 bases outside the gene matches. The CDR3 is made up of 13 amino acids. The CDR3 DNA reads TGTGCCAGCTCCCCGACAGGGGATCAGCCCCAGCATTTT. This translates into CASSPTGDQPQHF. Using reference TRBV18 and TRBJ1-5 for the parts outside the CDR3, the full variable domain is NAGVMQNPRHLVRRRGQEARLRCSPMKGHSHVYWYRQLPEEGLKFMVYLQKENIIDESGMPKERFSAEFPKEGPSILRIQQVVRGDSAAYFCASSPTGDQPQHFGDGTRLSIL.

V is TRBV5-3 and J is TRBJ2-7, with D hard to call. TRBV5-3 is an ORF, and what it does is uncertain. The CDR3 covers 15 residues. With 2 bases removed from V and 2 bases from J, the gap between germline ends came to 14 bases. For the CDR3, the DNA is TGTGCCAGAAGCTTCCGGGTATATCTGGCCTACGAGCAGTACTTC. This codes for CARSFRVYLAYEQYF.

V usage is TRBV7-6 and J usage is TRBJ2-4; TRBD1 aligns across 7 bases. The CDR3 has 16 residues. Trimming removed 4 bases from V and 4 bases from J; junction bases left unmatched: 10. CDR1 and CDR2 (germline): SGHVS, FNYEAQ. The CDR3 loop reads CASSSPTGKNKNIQYF. In DNA form, the CDR3 reads TGTGCCAGCAGCTCACCGACAGGGAAGAATAAAAACATTCAGTACTTC.